This T cell receptor (beta chain) was obtained from a study of cytomegalovirus exposure and HLA in healthy donors. Whole-study results and caveats: A later analysis linked a missense variant in DCLRE1C to the trimming of TCR beta V and J genes.

A note on this clone: Its antigen is currently unknown.

V was trimmed by 2 bases and J by 1 base, leaving 8 bases between them. CDR1 is LNHDA, CDR2 SQIVND, per germline (reference sequence). The CDR3 has 14 amino acids. Researchers ran the PCR with 60 Vbeta and 13 Jbeta primers. TCRdb's copy holds only in-frame clones and misses some; the assay was immunoSEQ multiplex PCR. The sample includes around 150,000 clones, 88% of them seen just once. The sample was PBMCs. The TCR sequence derives from a woman aged 40-49 years in good health and CMV-seronegative. This rearrangement joins TRBV19 to TRBJ1-1; tentatively, D is TRBD1 (5 bases). CDR3 sequence reads: CASSISGGNTEAFF. DNA for the CDR3: TGTGCCAGTAGTATAAGCGGGGGGAACACTGAAGCTTTCTTT.